The 9 T cell receptor beta chains below all came from one sample that was sequenced in a study of cytomegalovirus exposure and HLA in healthy donors. This table comes from immunoSEQ multiplex PCR, and its TCRdb copy is limited to in-frame clones, with some not included. This sample has 120,000 to 150,000 clones, with roughly four fifths found just once. The sequenced material came from PBMCs. These receptors were taken from a woman aged 30 to 39 in good health and CMV-seronegative.

V and J are TRBV5-1 and TRBJ2-5; weak D call: TRBD2 (5 bases). Deletions cut 0 bases from V and 2 bases from J, with 14 bases between. CDR3 length: 16 amino acids. CDR1 and CDR2 from the germline V gene are SGHRS and YFSETQ. CDR3 region: CASSLGGKARQETQYF. Written as DNA, the CDR3 is TGCGCCAGCAGCTTGGGAGGGAAGGCTCGTCAAGAGACCCAGTACTTC.

The rearrangement uses TRBV7-9 and TRBJ2-5, with 11 bases lining up with TRBD1. V lost 2 bases and J lost 3; bases outside the gene matches: 8. The germline gives CDR1 SEHNR, CDR2 FQNEAQ (reference sequence). The CDR3 has 17 residues. The CDR3 bases are TGTGCCAGCAGCTTAAGTCGGGACAGGGGGGGGAAAGAGACCCAGTACTTC. This encodes CASSLSRDRGGKETQYF.

The chain carries TRBV6-6 and TRBJ2-1; 9 bases agree with TRBD1. This CDR3 is 15 amino acids long. Trimming cost V 5 bases and J 2 bases; bases outside gene matches: 4. Germline V gives CDR1 MNHNY, CDR2 SVGAGI (reference sequence). The CDR3 is CASSRRQGAYNEQFF. CDR3 in DNA: TGTGCCAGCAGTCGTCGACAGGGGGCCTACAATGAGCAGTTCTTC.

The chain uses TRBV6-6 and TRBJ1-1, with 7 bases lining up with TRBD1. This CDR3 contains 14 residues. Trimming at V came to 8 bases and at J to 3 bases, leaving 9 bases not matched to a gene. Germline V gene lookup returns CDR1 MNHNY and CDR2 SVGAGI (reference sequence). CDR3 bases: TGTGCCAGCCTAAATCGGGACAGCGACACTGAAGCTTTCTTT. This encodes CASLNRDSDTEAFF.

The CDR3 region has the DNA TGTGCCAGCAGCTTAGATAGCCTGAGTGCCAGGGCTTCCTACAATGAGCAGTTCTTC. It specifies CASSLDSLSARASYNEQFF. V and J are TRBV7-6 and TRBJ2-1; D might be TRBD1 (5 bases). V gave up 1 base and J gave up 1 base, with 20 bases separating them. From germline, CDR1 is SGHVS and CDR2 FNYEAQ. The CDR3 is 19 residues long.

This chain connects TRBV7-9 to TRBJ1-5, with 10 bases that match TRBD1. The length of the CDR3 is 17 residues. Germline CDR1 SEHNR, CDR2 FQNEAQ (reference sequence). V lost 3 bases and J lost 6; bases outside the gene matches: 11. The CDR3 region is CASSLATWGQGSQPQHF. The CDR3 nucleotides are TGTGCCAGCAGCTTGGCAACATGGGGACAGGGGAGTCAGCCCCAGCATTTT.

The chain is built from TRBV5-4 and TRBJ2-1; the match to TRBD1 covers 7 bases. The CDR3 consists of 15 residues. Germline V gene sequence: CDR1 SGHNT, CDR2 YYREEE (reference sequence). V shed 5 bases and J 4 bases; nucleotides not matched to a gene: 9. The CDR3 DNA reads TGTGCCAGCAGTCCGACAGGGTTGATTTACAATGAGCAGTTCTTC. As protein: CASSPTGLIYNEQFF.

On this clone: One end of the junction is discordant with germline, which a read error may explain. The gene calls are TRBV5-1 and TRBJ1-2; D is undetermined. CDR1 and CDR2 (germline): SGHRS, YFSETQ. The CDR3 contains 12 residues. The CDR3 loop is CASTPGKGRPSF. DNA for the CDR3: TGCGCCAGCACCCCGGGGAAGGGAAGACCGTCCTTC.

The sample holds a few counts of this clone. The rearrangement links TRBV18 to TRBJ2-3; TRBD1 might be the D (5 bases). Germline values: CDR1 KGHSH, CDR2 LQKENI. Deletions cut 3 bases from V and 6 bases from J, with 7 bases between. The CDR3 extends over 12 amino acids. The CDR3 reads CASSPGRDTQYF. CDR3 coding DNA: TGTGCCAGCTCACCGGGGCGGGATACGCAGTATTTT.